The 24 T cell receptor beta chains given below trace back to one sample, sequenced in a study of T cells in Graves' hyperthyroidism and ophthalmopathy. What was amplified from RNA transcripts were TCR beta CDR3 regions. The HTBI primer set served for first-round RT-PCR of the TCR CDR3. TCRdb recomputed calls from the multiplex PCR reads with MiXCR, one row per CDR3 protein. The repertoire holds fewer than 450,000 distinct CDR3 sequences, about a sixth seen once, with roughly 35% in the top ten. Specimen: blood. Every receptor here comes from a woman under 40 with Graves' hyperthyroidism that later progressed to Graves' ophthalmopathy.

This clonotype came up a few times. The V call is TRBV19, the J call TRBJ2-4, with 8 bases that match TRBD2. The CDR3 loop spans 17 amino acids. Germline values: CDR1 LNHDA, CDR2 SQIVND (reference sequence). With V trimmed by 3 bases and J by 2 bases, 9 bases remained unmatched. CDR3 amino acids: CASSMVASGGTKNIQYF. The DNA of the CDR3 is TGTGCCAGTAGTATGGTGGCCAGCGGGGGCACCAAAAACATTCAGTACTTC.

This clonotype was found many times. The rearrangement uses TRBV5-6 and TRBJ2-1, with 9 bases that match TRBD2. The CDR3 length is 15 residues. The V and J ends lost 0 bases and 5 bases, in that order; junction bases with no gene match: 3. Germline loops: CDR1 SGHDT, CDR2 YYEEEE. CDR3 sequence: CASSLGTSAHNEQFF. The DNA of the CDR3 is TGTGCCAGCAGCTTGGGGACTAGCGCTCACAATGAGCAGTTCTTC.

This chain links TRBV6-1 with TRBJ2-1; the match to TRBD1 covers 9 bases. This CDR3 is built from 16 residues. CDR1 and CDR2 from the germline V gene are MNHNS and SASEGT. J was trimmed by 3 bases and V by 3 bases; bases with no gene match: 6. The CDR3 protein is CASSEGQGGYYNEQFF. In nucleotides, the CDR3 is TGTGCCAGCAGTGAGGGACAGGGAGGGTACTACAATGAGCAGTTCTTC.

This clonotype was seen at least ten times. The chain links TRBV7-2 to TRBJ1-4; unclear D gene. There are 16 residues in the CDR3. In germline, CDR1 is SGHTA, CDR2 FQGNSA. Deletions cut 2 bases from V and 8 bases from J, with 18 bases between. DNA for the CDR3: TGTGCCAGCAGCTTAAACCCATCGCGTTTCGGGGAAAAACTGTTTTTT. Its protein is CASSLNPSRFGEKLFF. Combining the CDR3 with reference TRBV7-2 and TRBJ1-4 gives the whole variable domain GAGVSQSPSNKVTEKGKDVELRCDPISGHTALYWYRQSLGQGLEFLIYFQGNSAPDKSGLPSDRFSAERTGGSVSTLTIQRTQQEDSAVYLCASSLNPSRFGEKLFFGSGTQLSVL.

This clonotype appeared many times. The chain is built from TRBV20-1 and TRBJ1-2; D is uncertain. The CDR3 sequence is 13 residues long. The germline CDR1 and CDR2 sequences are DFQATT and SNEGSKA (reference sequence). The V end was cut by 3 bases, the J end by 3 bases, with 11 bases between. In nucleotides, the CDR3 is TGCAGTGCTAGGGGTCAGATCTACTATGGCTACACCTTC. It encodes CSARGQIYYGYTF.

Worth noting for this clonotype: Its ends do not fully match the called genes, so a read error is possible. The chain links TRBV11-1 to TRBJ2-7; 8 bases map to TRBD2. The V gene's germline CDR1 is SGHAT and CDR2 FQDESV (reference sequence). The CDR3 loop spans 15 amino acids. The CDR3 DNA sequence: TGTGCCAGCAGCCGAACAGGCGGGGGGCCCTACGAGCTGTACTTC. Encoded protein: CASSRTGGGPYELYF.

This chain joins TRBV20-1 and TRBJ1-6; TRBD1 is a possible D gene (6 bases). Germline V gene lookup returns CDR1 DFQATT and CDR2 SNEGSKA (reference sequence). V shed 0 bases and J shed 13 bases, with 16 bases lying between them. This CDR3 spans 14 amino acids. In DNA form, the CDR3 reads TGCAGTGCTAGAGATCCCCCAGGGGTGACGCCCCTCCACTTT. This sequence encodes CSARDPPGVTPLHF.

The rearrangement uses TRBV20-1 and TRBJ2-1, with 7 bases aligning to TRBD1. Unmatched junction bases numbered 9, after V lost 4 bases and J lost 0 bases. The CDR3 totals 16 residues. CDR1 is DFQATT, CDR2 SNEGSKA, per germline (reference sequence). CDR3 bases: TGCAGTGCTACAAAGCCGGGACAGAGCTCCTACAATGAGCAGTTCTTC. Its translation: CSATKPGQSSYNEQFF.

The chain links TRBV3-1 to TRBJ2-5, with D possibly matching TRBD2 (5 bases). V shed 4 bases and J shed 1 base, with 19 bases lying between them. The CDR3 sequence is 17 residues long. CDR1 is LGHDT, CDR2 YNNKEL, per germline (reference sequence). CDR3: CASSPFWSGGGQETQYF. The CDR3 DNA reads TGTGCCAGCAGCCCCTTTTGGAGTGGCGGAGGCCAAGAGACCCAGTACTTC.

Here the CDR3 DNA reads TGCAGTGCTAGTCCAGCGGACGTTCAAGAGACCCAGTACTTC. As protein: CSASPADVQETQYF. The chain uses TRBV20-1 and TRBJ2-5, with a weak D call TRBD2 (5 bases). The germline gives CDR1 DFQATT, CDR2 SNEGSKA (reference sequence). Trimming removed 3 bases from V and 2 bases from J, with 13 bases in between. This CDR3 is built from 14 residues.

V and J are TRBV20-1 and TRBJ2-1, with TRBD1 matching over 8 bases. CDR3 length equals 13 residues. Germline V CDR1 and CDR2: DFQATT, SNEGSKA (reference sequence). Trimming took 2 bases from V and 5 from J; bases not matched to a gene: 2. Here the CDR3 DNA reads TGCAGTGCTAGACAGGGGGCACACAATGAGCAGTTCTTC. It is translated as CSARQGAHNEQFF.

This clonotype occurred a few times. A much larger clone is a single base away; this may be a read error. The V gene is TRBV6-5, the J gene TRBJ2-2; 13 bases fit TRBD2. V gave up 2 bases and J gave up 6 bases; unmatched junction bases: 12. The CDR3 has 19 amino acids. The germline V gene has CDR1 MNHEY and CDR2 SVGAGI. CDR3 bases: TGTGCCAGCAGTTACACAGTAGGACTAGCGGGAGCTCTTGCCGGGGAGCTGTTTTTT. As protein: CASSYTVGLAGALAGELFF.

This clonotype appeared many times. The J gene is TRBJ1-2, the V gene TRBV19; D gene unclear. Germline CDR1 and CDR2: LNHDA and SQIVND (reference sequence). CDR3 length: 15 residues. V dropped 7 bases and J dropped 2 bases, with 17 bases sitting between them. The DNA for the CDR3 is TGTGCCAGTACCCAAAGTTGGGGAGTGAACTATGGCTACACCTTC. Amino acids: CASTQSWGVNYGYTF.

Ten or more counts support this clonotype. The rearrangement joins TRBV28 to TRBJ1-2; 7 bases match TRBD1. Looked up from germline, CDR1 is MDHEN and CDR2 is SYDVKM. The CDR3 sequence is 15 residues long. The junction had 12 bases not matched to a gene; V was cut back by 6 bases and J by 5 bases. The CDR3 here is CASRPPGTAFYGYTF. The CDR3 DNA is TGTGCCAGCAGGCCCCCCGGGACAGCCTTTTATGGCTACACCTTC.

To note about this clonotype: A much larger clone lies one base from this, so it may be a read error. CDR3 in amino acids: CASSIGSCYNSPLHF. CDR3 bases: TGTGCCAGTAGTATCGGCAGCTGCTATAATTCACCCCTCCACTTT. This chain joins TRBV19 and TRBJ1-6; D not resolved. The germline V and J ends were trimmed by 3 bases and 3 bases, with 9 bases remaining between them. The CDR3 extends over 15 amino acids. Germline loops: CDR1 LNHDA, CDR2 SQIVND (reference sequence). The whole variable domain, remainder taken from reference TRBV19 and TRBJ1-6, is DGGITQSPKYLFRKEGQNVTLSCEQNLNHDAMYWYRQDPGQGLRLIYYSQIVNDFQKGDIAEGYSVSREKKESFPLTVTSAQKNPTAFYLCASSIGSCYNSPLHFGNGTRLTVT.

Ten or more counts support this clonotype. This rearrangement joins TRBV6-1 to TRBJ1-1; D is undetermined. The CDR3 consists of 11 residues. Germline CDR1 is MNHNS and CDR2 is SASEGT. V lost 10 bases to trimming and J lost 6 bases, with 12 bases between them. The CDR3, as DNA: TGTGCCACCCATATGTTGTCTGAAGCTTTCTTT. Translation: CATHMLSEAFF.

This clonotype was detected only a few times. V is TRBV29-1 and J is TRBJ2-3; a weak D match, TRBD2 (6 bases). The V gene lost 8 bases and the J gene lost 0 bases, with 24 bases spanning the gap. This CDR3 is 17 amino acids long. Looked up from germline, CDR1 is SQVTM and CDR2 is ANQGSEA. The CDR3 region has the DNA TGCAGCTCGGCCGGGGGAGACACCTGGACTAGCACAGATACGCAGTATTTT. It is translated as CSSAGGDTWTSTDTQYF.

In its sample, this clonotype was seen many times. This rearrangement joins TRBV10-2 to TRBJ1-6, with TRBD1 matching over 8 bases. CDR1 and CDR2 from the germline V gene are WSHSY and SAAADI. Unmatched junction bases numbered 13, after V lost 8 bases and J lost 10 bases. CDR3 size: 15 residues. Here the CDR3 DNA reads TGCGCCAGCTTATCCGACAGGGGACTTTGGTCACCCCTCCACTTT. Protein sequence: CASLSDRGLWSPLHF.

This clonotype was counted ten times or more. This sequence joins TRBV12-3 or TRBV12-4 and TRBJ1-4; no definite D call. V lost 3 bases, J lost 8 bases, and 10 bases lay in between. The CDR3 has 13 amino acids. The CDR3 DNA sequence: TGTGCCAGCAGTTTTGGGGTGGGCGAAAAACTGTTTTTT. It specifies CASSFGVGEKLFF.

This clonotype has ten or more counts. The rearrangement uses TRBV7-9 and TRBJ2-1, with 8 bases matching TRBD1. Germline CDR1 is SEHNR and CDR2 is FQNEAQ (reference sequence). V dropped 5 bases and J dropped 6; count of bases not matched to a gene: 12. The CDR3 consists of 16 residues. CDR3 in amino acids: CASSQTTGGIFNEQFF. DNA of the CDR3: TGTGCCAGCAGCCAAACCACAGGGGGGATTTTCAATGAGCAGTTCTTC.

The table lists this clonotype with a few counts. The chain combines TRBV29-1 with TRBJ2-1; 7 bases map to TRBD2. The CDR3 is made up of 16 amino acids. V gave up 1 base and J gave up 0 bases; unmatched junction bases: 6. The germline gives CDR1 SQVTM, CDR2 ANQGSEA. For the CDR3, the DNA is TGCAGCGTTGAAGTCCTAGCGGACCCCTCCTACAATGAGCAGTTCTTC. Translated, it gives CSVEVLADPSYNEQFF.

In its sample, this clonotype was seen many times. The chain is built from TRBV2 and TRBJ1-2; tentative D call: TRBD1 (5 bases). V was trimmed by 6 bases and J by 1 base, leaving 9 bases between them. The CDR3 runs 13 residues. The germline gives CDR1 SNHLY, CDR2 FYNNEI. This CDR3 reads CASRQGLNYGYTF. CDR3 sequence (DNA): TGTGCCAGCAGGCAGGGTCTTAACTATGGCTACACCTTC.

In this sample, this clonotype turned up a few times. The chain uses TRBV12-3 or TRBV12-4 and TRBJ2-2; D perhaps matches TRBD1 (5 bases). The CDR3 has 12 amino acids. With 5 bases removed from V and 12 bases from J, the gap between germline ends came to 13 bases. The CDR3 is CASSQGAGKLFF. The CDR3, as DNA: TGTGCCAGCAGTCAAGGGGCAGGGAAGCTGTTTTTT.

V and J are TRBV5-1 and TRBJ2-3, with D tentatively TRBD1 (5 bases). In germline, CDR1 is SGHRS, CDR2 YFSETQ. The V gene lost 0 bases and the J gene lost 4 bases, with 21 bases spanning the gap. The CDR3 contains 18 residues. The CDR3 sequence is CASSLGGLKGPPSDTQYF. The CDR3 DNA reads TGCGCCAGCAGCTTGGGGGGCTTAAAAGGCCCGCCTTCAGATACGCAGTATTTT.